What follows describes a single TCR beta chain. These data are taken from a study of T-cell reconstitution after alpha-beta-depleted transplantation in children. Germline CDR1 is SGHVS and CDR2 is FNYEAQ. This CDR3 spans 15 amino acids. Between the trimmed V and J ends, which lost 1 base and 6 bases, there was a span of 13 bases. As it was prepared, the TCRbeta library received unique molecular identifiers. One entry per CDR3 protein results from TCRdb running MiXCR on the PCR reads. Of roughly 98,000 distinct CDR3 sequences in the sample, 15% to 17% were seen once. Specimen: PBMCs, mostly from graft donor cells, collected 180 days after TCRalphabeta/CD19-depleted stem cell transplant. The chain employs TRBV7-6 and TRBJ1-5; D is unresolved. The receptor was isolated from a male patient aged 2-9 years who had a stem cell transplant for acute lymphoblastic leukemia, so the T cells may come from the graft donor. The CDR3: CASSLGVGSPQPQHF. The CDR3 DNA reads TGTGCCAGCAGCTTAGGGGTGGGCAGTCCTCAGCCCCAGCATTTT.